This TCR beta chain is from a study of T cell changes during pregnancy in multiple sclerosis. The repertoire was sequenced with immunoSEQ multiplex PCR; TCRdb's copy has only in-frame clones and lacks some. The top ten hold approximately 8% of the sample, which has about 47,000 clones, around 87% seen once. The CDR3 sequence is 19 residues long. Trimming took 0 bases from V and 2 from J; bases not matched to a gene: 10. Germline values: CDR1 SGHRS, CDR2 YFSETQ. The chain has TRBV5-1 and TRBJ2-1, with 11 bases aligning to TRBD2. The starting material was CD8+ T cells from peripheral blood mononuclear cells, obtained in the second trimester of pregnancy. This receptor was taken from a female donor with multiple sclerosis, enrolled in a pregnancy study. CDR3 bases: TGCGCCAGCAGCTTGGCCACACTAGCGGGGGTCGGCGCCTACAATGAGCAGTTCTTC. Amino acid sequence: CASSLATLAGVGAYNEQFF.